What follows are 30 T cell receptor beta chains derived from one specimen sequenced in a study of T cells in Graves' hyperthyroidism and ophthalmopathy. The TCR beta CDR3 regions underwent amplification using RNA transcripts as the source. RT-PCR in the first round (using the HTBI primer set) targeted the TCR CDR3. TCRdb reanalysed the multiplex PCR reads using MiXCR and keeps one entry per CDR3 protein. The data hold about 640,000 distinct CDR3 sequences, with less than 25% observed a single time. Sequencing was done on a sample of blood. These receptors all come from a man aged 25 to 40 with Graves' ophthalmopathy.

The chain carries TRBV4-2 and TRBJ2-5; 9 bases map to TRBD1. The germline gives CDR1 LGHNA, CDR2 YNFKEQ. The CDR3 is made up of 16 amino acids. V was pared by 2 bases and J by 5 bases, with 9 bases of the junction left unmatched. In DNA, the CDR3 is TGTGCCAGCAGCCAACACCCGGGACAGGGTGCCGAGACCCAGTACTTC. This encodes CASSQHPGQGAETQYF.

The chain combines TRBV28 with TRBJ2-7, with 7 bases lining up with TRBD2. The CDR3 has 14 residues. V shed 7 bases, J shed 0 bases, and the junction held 6 bases outside the gene matches. Per the germline V gene, CDR1 is MDHEN and CDR2 is SYDVKM. The CDR3 protein is CASTLGGSSYEQYF. The CDR3 DNA is TGTGCCAGCACCCTGGGGGGGAGCTCCTACGAGCAGTACTTC.

This clonotype was seen ten or more times. V gene TRBV6-1 combines with J gene TRBJ1-1; 8 bases are a match to TRBD1. The germline V gene encodes CDR1 MNHNS and CDR2 SASEGT. V lost 6 bases to trimming and J lost 4 bases; unmatched junction nucleotides: 10. This CDR3 contains 15 residues. As DNA, the CDR3 is TGTGCCAGCAGAGGCGGACAGGGAGTGAGCACTGAAGCTTTCTTT. Translation gives CASRGGQGVSTEAFF.

CDR3 amino acids: CAISETTRAGGWYF. The CDR3 nucleotides read TGTGCCATCAGTGAGACCACCCGGGCCGGAGGATGGTACTTC. The chain is built from TRBV10-3 and TRBJ2-5; TRBD2 might be the D (5 bases). Deletions cut 2 bases from V and 13 bases from J, with 20 bases between. CDR3 length: 14 amino acids. Germline assignment: CDR1 ENHRY and CDR2 SYGVKD.

This clonotype turned up a few times. This chain uses TRBV7-8 with TRBJ2-7; 7 positions match TRBD2. The CDR3 totals 15 residues. V gave up 4 bases and J gave up 7 bases; unmatched junction bases: 13. Looked up from germline, CDR1 is SGHVS and CDR2 is FQNEAQ. The CDR3 here is CASSWEGLRGHEQYF. DNA for the CDR3: TGTGCCAGCAGCTGGGAGGGCCTTCGGGGCCATGAGCAGTACTTC.

V is TRBV5-1 and J is TRBJ2-2; D is perhaps TRBD2 (6 bases). The CDR3 length is 17 residues. Per the germline V gene, CDR1 is SGHRS and CDR2 is YFSETQ. V dropped 4 bases and J dropped 6 bases, with 22 bases sitting between them. The CDR3 DNA reads as TGCGCCAGCAGCCCCGGATTTCCCGGGAGTAAGGCCGGGGAGCTGTTTTTT. Translating it yields CASSPGFPGSKAGELFF.

The genes are TRBV7-9 and TRBJ2-1; 10 bases line up with TRBD2. The CDR3 is 13 amino acids. V was clipped by 7 bases and J by 7 bases; unmatched bases: 4. The germline V gene encodes CDR1 SEHNR and CDR2 FQNEAQ (reference sequence). The CDR3 here is CASKAGGPNEQFF. The CDR3 bases are TGTGCCAGCAAAGCGGGAGGGCCGAATGAGCAGTTCTTC. The full variable domain, in which reference TRBV7-9 and TRBJ2-1 provide the parts outside the CDR3, is DTGVSQNPRHKITKRGQNVTFRCDPISEHNRLYWYRQTLGQGPEFLTYFQNEAQLEKSRLLSDRFSAERPKGSFSTLEIQRTEQGDSAMYLCASKAGGPNEQFFGPGTRLTVL.

This clonotype has ten or more counts. The chain couples TRBV28 to TRBJ2-1; maybe TRBD2 (5 bases). Germline CDR1 reads MDHEN; CDR2 reads SYDVKM. The CDR3 has 16 amino acids. Trimming took 8 bases from V and 5 from J, leaving 22 bases between them. CDR3 in amino acids: CASAPPVGLLNNEQFF. The CDR3 region has the DNA TGTGCCAGCGCGCCCCCGGTCGGACTCCTGAACAATGAGCAGTTCTTC.

This clonotype showed up just a few times. The chain recombines TRBV25-1 with TRBJ2-3; D may correspond to TRBD1 or TRBD2 (6 bases each). The ends were cut back, 1 base at V and 6 bases at J, with 20 bases in the middle. Germline CDR1 reads MGHDK; CDR2 reads SYGVNS. This CDR3 is built from 17 residues. The DNA of the CDR3 is TGTGCCAGCAGTGAATCCCGACAGGAGGGCATAGAGGATACGCAGTATTTT. Translated: CASSESRQEGIEDTQYF.

Many counts were recorded for this clonotype. The V and J genes are TRBV2 and TRBJ2-1, with 9 bases identical to TRBD1. With V trimmed by 10 bases and J by 7 bases, 11 bases remained unmatched. CDR3 length: 14 amino acids. Germline CDR1 and CDR2: SNHLY and FYNNEI. The CDR3 coding sequence is TGTGCCACGAGCCGGACAGGGGATGAGAATGAGCAGTTCTTC. It is translated as CATSRTGDENEQFF.

This clonotype was detected a few times. The chain combines TRBV2 with TRBJ2-3, with 13 positions matching TRBD2. The CDR3 is made up of 17 amino acids. Trimming took 0 bases from V and 10 from J; bases not matched to a gene: 10. Germline CDR1 SNHLY, CDR2 FYNNEI. In DNA form, the CDR3 reads TGTGCCAGCAGTGAAGCGCTAGGACTAGCGGGAGAATTGGCGCAGTATTTT. Translation: CASSEALGLAGELAQYF.

This sequence joins TRBV19 and TRBJ1-1, with TRBD1 matching 7 bases. J was trimmed by 2 bases and V by 5 bases; bases with no gene match: 5. The germline V gene encodes CDR1 LNHDA and CDR2 SQIVND (reference sequence). The CDR3 consists of 14 residues. This chain's CDR3 is CASSLTGYNTEAFF. The CDR3 nucleotides read TGTGCCAGTAGTCTGACAGGGTATAACACTGAAGCTTTCTTT.

The gene calls are TRBV7-2 and TRBJ2-3, with D tentatively TRBD2 (5 bases). Germline-derived CDR1 and CDR2 are SGHTA and FQGNSA. The CDR3 runs 14 residues. The V and J ends lost 3 bases and 3 bases respectively, with 10 bases between them. CDR3 residues: CASSLPRRTDTQYF. DNA for the CDR3: TGTGCCAGCAGCTTGCCGCGGAGGACAGATACGCAGTATTTT.

CDR3 loop: CSASSGTGTYEQYF. The CDR3 bases are TGCAGTGCTAGTAGCGGGACGGGCACCTACGAGCAGTACTTC. V is TRBV20-1 and J is TRBJ2-7, with TRBD2 matching 8 bases. V was clipped by 3 bases and J by 2 bases; unmatched bases: 6. Per the germline V gene, CDR1 is DFQATT and CDR2 is SNEGSKA (reference sequence). The CDR3 has 14 residues.

The chain joins TRBV5-5 to TRBJ2-1, with D perhaps TRBD2 (7 bases). Germline lookup yields CDR1 SGHKS and CDR2 YYEKEE (reference sequence). The CDR3 length is 16 residues. The V end was cut by 1 base, the J end by 4 bases, with 15 bases between. CDR3 in amino acids: CASSLPPGGPYNEQFF. The CDR3 region has the DNA TGTGCCAGCAGCTTGCCCCCCGGGGGGCCTTACAATGAGCAGTTCTTC.

This clonotype was recorded many times. V gene TRBV6-1 combines with J gene TRBJ2-5, with TRBD2 as a possible D gene (5 bases). Per germline, CDR1 MNHNS and CDR2 SASEGT. The CDR3 sequence is 13 residues long. Trimming stripped 7 bases from V and 5 bases from J, with 14 bases between. The CDR3 is CASTDGMRETQYF. CDR3 sequence (DNA): TGTGCCAGCACCGACGGGATGCGGGAGACCCAGTACTTC.

This clonotype has ten or more counts. V is TRBV12-3 or TRBV12-4 and J is TRBJ2-7; 11 bases map to TRBD1. After removal of 5 bases from V and 2 bases from J, the junction contained 5 bases not matched to a gene. The CDR3 loop spans 15 amino acids. The CDR3 protein is CASSPGQGATYEQYF. The CDR3 nucleotides read TGTGCCAGCAGTCCCGGACAGGGGGCCACCTACGAGCAGTACTTC.

The chain has TRBV6-2 or TRBV6-3 and TRBJ2-7; D not resolved. The CDR3 spans 12 residues. Trimming took off 0 bases at V and 2 bases at J, with 2 bases between the two ends. The V gene's germline CDR1 is MNHEY and CDR2 SVGEGT. The CDR3 DNA reads as TGTGCCAGCAGTTACTCGGCCTACGAGCAGTACTTC. Its protein product is CASSYSAYEQYF.

This clonotype was detected a few times. The gene calls are TRBV6-1 and TRBJ2-5; 7 bases line up with TRBD1. Germline V lookup: CDR1 MNHNS, CDR2 SASEGT. The trim removed 6 bases at V and 10 bases at J, leaving 5 bases unmatched. The CDR3 sequence is 11 residues long. CDR3 amino acids: CASRATGVQYF. The CDR3 DNA follows: TGTGCCAGCAGGGCTACAGGGGTCCAGTACTTC.

The sample holds many counts of this clonotype. The rearrangement uses TRBV18 and TRBJ2-5; possible D gene TRBD1, 5 bases. V lost 0 bases and J 4 bases, leaving 9 bases between the germline ends. The CDR3 spans 14 residues. Germline-derived CDR1 and CDR2 are KGHSH and LQKENI. CDR3 region: CASSPPPRAETQYF. CDR3 DNA: TGTGCCAGCTCACCACCCCCCAGGGCAGAGACCCAGTACTTC.

The rearrangement joins TRBV4-2 to TRBJ2-3, with no clear D. The V end lost 7 bases, the J end lost 2 bases, and 10 bases lay between the germline ends. Germline CDR1 is LGHNA and CDR2 is YNFKEQ. The CDR3 is made up of 13 amino acids. CDR3 residues: CASTSYDTDTQYF. The CDR3, as DNA: TGTGCCAGCACCAGCTACGACACAGATACGCAGTATTTT.

The J gene is TRBJ1-6, the V gene TRBV5-4; the match to TRBD1 covers 9 bases. CDR3 length equals 16 residues. The V and J ends lost 4 bases and 3 bases, in that order; junction bases with no gene match: 5. The germline CDR1 and CDR2 sequences are SGHNT and YYREEE (reference sequence). DNA of the CDR3: TGTGCCAGCAGCCAGGGACAGGGCAACTATAATTCACCCCTCCACTTT. Its protein is CASSQGQGNYNSPLHF.

The chain recombines TRBV4-2 with TRBJ2-7; D could derive from TRBD1 or TRBD2 (5 bases each). V dropped 0 bases and J dropped 0 bases, with 12 bases sitting between them. The CDR3 is 16 residues long. CDR1 is LGHNA and CDR2 is YNFKEQ in the germline V gene. The CDR3 coding sequence is TGTGCCAGCAGCCAAGACGGGACGGTAAGCTCCTACGAGCAGTACTTC. Translation: CASSQDGTVSSYEQYF.

Many counts were recorded for this clonotype. The rearrangement joins TRBV28 to TRBJ2-7; TRBD2 matches at 8 bases. Losses at the gene ends were 4 bases for V and 1 base for J; bases not matched to a gene: 6. CDR1 and CDR2 from the germline V gene are MDHEN and SYDVKM. The CDR3 sequence is 15 residues long. CDR3 loop: CASSSSSGGSYEQYF. Written as DNA, the CDR3 is TGTGCCAGCAGTTCCTCCAGCGGGGGATCCTACGAGCAGTACTTC.

This clonotype appeared once. This chain joins TRBV7-3 and TRBJ2-3; 9 nucleotides line up with TRBD2. The CDR3 totals 16 residues. Germline assignment: CDR1 SGHTA and CDR2 FQGTGA. Germline trimming cut 5 bases from V and 5 bases from J; bases unmatched to any gene: 11. CDR3 amino acids: CASSPRSGSGRDTQYF. DNA of the CDR3: TGTGCCAGCAGCCCCCGTAGCGGGAGTGGTAGAGATACGCAGTATTTT.

Ten or more counts support this clonotype. The chain couples TRBV18 to TRBJ2-7; TRBD1 matches 9 bases. The CDR3 consists of 13 residues. The trim removed 5 bases at V and 4 bases at J, leaving 3 bases unmatched. Germline V gene data show CDR1 as KGHSH and CDR2 as LQKENI. CDR3 sequence reads: CASSTDRGYEQYF. In DNA form, the CDR3 reads TGTGCCAGCTCAACCGACAGGGGGTACGAGCAGTACTTC.

The rearrangement joins TRBV4-3 to TRBJ1-5; D not certain. The V end was cut by 0 bases, the J end by 3 bases, with 6 bases between. The CDR3 sequence is 14 residues long. Germline V gene sequence: CDR1 LGHNA, CDR2 YSLEER. CDR3 amino acids: CASSQDQINQPQHF. DNA for the CDR3: TGCGCCAGCAGCCAAGATCAAATCAATCAGCCCCAGCATTTT.

This clonotype was found a few times. The chain uses TRBV5-8 and TRBJ2-7; tentatively, D is TRBD1 (5 bases). Germline CDR1 SGHTS, CDR2 YDEGEE. The CDR3 consists of 15 residues. V shed 0 bases and J shed 1 base, with 11 bases lying between them. The CDR3 bases are TGTGCCAGCAGCTTGGAGCAGGGTGGGTCCTACGAGCAGTACTTC. Translating gives CASSLEQGGSYEQYF.

The chain has TRBV7-2 and TRBJ2-7; the D is unclear. V shed 0 bases and J shed 7 bases, with 16 bases lying between them. The CDR3 loop spans 15 amino acids. Germline assignment: CDR1 SGHTA and CDR2 FQGNSA. CDR3 sequence: CASSLARSPTREQYF. Written as DNA, the CDR3 is TGTGCCAGCAGCTTAGCGAGGAGCCCAACGAGAGAGCAGTACTTC.

The chain is built from TRBV7-2 and TRBJ2-2; TRBD2 agrees at 8 bases. CDR3 size: 16 residues. The ends lost 5 bases at V and 7 bases at J; junction bases unmatched: 12. Per germline, CDR1 SGHTA and CDR2 FQGNSA. The CDR3 sequence: CASSPRGAGVIGELFF. The DNA of the CDR3 is TGTGCCAGCAGCCCACGGGGAGCGGGAGTAATCGGGGAGCTGTTTTTT.